The TCR beta chain under discussion was sequenced for a study of blood T cell repertoires in COVID-19. Study background: Spain, Italy and the United States supplied samples that represented acute and convalescent COVID-19. Nucleic acid was either cDNA or gDNA, and it came from T cells, B-cell-depleted T cells, or PBMCs.

V shed 6 bases and J 5 bases; nucleotides not matched to a gene: 14. The CDR3 runs 17 residues. In germline, CDR1 is LNHDA, CDR2 SQIVND (reference sequence). Original processing notes: Amplification from reference gene primers served as the basis for estimated nucleated cell counts. Measured with immunoSEQ multiplex PCR; TCRdb has only the in-frame clones, and not every one. The V and J calls and the clone size are those of that table, but D and trimming were determined from the DNA. The sample records over 85,000 clones, roughly 77% being singletons. Material for sequencing was peripheral blood. This rearrangement joins TRBV19 to TRBJ2-3, with 10 bases aligning to TRBD2. The TCR sequence derives from a human donor in a cohort sampled during active COVID-19. The CDR3 here is CASSPARSGRAQDTQYF. CDR3 nucleotide sequence: TGTGCCAGTAGCCCAGCGAGAAGCGGGAGGGCCCAAGATACGCAGTATTTT.